This note documents a single T cell receptor (beta chain) sequence. What it recognizes is unknown. The PCR ran on 60 Vbeta and 13 Jbeta primers. Using immunoSEQ multiplex PCR, the repertoire was profiled, and TCRdb retains in-frame clones only, with some absent. The data hold under 200,000 clones, with around 78% observed a single time. The record originates from a study of cytomegalovirus exposure and HLA in healthy donors. Study background: The study placed about 81% of its 398 genotyped donors in the Caucasian-associated ancestry cluster. Study-wide results and limits: In vitro data verified a few CMV-associated chains as specific for CMV antigens. Investigators reported 164 TCR beta chains as tied to cytomegalovirus. For most TCR beta V segments, an earlier analysis put the productive rate at about 90% or about 30% of the time.

Trimming removed 0 bases from V and 5 bases from J; junction bases left unmatched: 8. Per germline, CDR1 SGDLS and CDR2 YYNGEE. The CDR3 totals 17 residues. Sequenced sample: PBMCs. This receptor was obtained from a female donor in good health and CMV-seronegative. The gene calls are TRBV9 and TRBJ2-3, with 11 nucleotides matching TRBD1. The CDR3 nucleotides are TGTGCCAGCAGCGTAGCTACGGGGACAGGGGGGCAAGATACGCAGTATTTT. It codes for CASSVATGTGGQDTQYF.